Sequencing of this T cell receptor (beta chain) was carried out in a study of lymphopenia after photon versus proton radiotherapy. Study-level findings and limits: Survival link was tested only in deceased patients; proton benefit remains a possibility. Oligoclonal CD8+ Temra expansion after nadir drove photon patients' diversity drop. Relative stability marked proton patients; photon patients lost diversity and naive cells.

Worth noting for this clone: Its target is not known.

The CDR3 consists of 12 residues. The V end lost 4 bases, the J end lost 2 bases, and 8 bases lay between the germline ends. CDR1 is SQVTM and CDR2 is ANQGSEA in the germline V gene. The data were produced by immunoSEQ multiplex PCR, yet TCRdb's version contains in-frame clones alone and is incomplete. The data contain some 15,000 clones, about nine tenths of them singletons. The sample was peripheral blood, taken from a patient treated with proton-based radiotherapy. This clonotype originated in a woman in her sixties or seventies with cholangiocarcinoma. Some clones in this sample may be carry-over from other donors' samples. The chain joins TRBV29-1 to TRBJ2-5, with no clear D. This chain's CDR3 is CSVAAVQETQYF. The CDR3 DNA is TGCAGCGTTGCTGCAGTACAAGAGACCCAGTACTTC.